These 14 T cell receptor beta chains share one sample of origin, sequenced in a study of CD8+ T cells in alopecia areata listed by TCRdb under 2018. The protocol used for the library was the immunoSEQ multiplex PCR assay. To provide template for TCR sequencing, every sample had RNA extracted and reverse transcribed into cDNA. The source is immuneACCESS, and TCRdb retained only in-frame sequences with V and J called. Part of the clones is not carried over; for the studies checked, unresolved V genes explain less than half of this, and the remainder is unexplained. For this sample the table gives 150,000 to 200,000 clones, of which 50% to 75% were detected only once. The ten largest clones add up to 16% of the sample. According to the study, the label for this sample's treatment or condition signals: oral pan-JAK inhibitor, 5-10 mg twice daily. The sequences come from CD4+ T cells sorted from blood, collected at approximately week 60, from a patient treated with tofacitinib. All receptors come from a human donor with alopecia areata.

The genes are TRBV11-3 and TRBJ1-1, with TRBD1 matching 7 bases. CDR1 is SGHNT and CDR2 is YENEEA in the germline V gene. The junction had 7 bases not matched to a gene; V was cut back by 5 bases and J by 1 base. This CDR3 is 15 amino acids long. DNA for the CDR3: TGTGCCAGCAGCACTTCGGGACAGAGGAACACTGAAGCTTTCTTT. Encoded protein: CASSTSGQRNTEAFF.

V gene TRBV7-9 combines with J gene TRBJ2-1; the match to TRBD1 covers 7 bases. Germline CDR1 SEHNR, CDR2 FQNEAQ (reference sequence). There are 13 residues in the CDR3. V dropped 5 bases and J dropped 3; count of bases not matched to a gene: 1. This CDR3 reads CASSRDSYNEQFF. In nucleotides, the CDR3 is TGTGCCAGCAGCCGGGACAGCTACAATGAGCAGTTCTTC. Full variable domain (remainder filled in from reference TRBV7-9 and TRBJ2-1): DTGVSQNPRHKITKRGQNVTFRCDPISEHNRLYWYRQTLGQGPEFLTYFQNEAQLEKSRLLSDRFSAERPKGSFSTLEIQRTEQGDSAMYLCASSRDSYNEQFFGPGTRLTVL.

The chain links TRBV11-2 to TRBJ1-5; D is unclear. CDR3 length equals 13 residues. CDR1 and CDR2 (germline): SGHAT, FQNNGV. V lost 5 bases and J lost 2, with 7 bases in between. Here the CDR3 reads CASSSGGNQPQHF. The CDR3 bases are TGTGCCAGCAGCAGTGGGGGCAATCAGCCCCAGCATTTT.

This chain connects TRBV2 to TRBJ1-1, with D perhaps TRBD1 (5 bases). The germline V and J ends were trimmed by 6 bases and 1 base, with 9 bases remaining between them. The CDR3 runs 13 residues. Germline V lookup: CDR1 SNHLY, CDR2 FYNNEI. This CDR3 is CASSKDRNTEAFF. The CDR3, as DNA: TGTGCCAGCAGCAAAGACAGGAACACTGAAGCTTTCTTT.

This chain uses TRBV15 with TRBJ2-5, with TRBD1 identical over 7 bases. The CDR3 covers 14 residues. Per germline, CDR1 LNHNV and CDR2 YYDKDF (reference sequence). V was clipped by 5 bases and J by 1 base; unmatched bases: 4. The CDR3 DNA sequence: TGTGCCACCAGCCGGACAGGTTTCCAAGAGACCCAGTACTTC. Protein product: CATSRTGFQETQYF.

The chain joins TRBV7-3 to TRBJ2-7; D might be TRBD1 (6 bases). The CDR3 is 14 amino acids. The germline V gene encodes CDR1 SGHTA and CDR2 FQGTGA. The ends were cut back, 1 base at V and 4 bases at J, with 11 bases in the middle. CDR3 residues: CASSLMPGTYEQYF. Here the CDR3 DNA reads TGTGCCAGCAGCTTAATGCCAGGGACATACGAGCAGTACTTC. Complete variable domain (other parts from reference TRBV7-3 and TRBJ2-7): GAGVSQTPSNKVTEKGKYVELRCDPISGHTALYWYRQSLGQGPEFLIYFQGTGAADDSGLPNDRFFAVRPEGSVSTLKIQRTERGDSAVYLCASSLMPGTYEQYFGPGTRLTVT.

The CDR3 spells CASSPTGPTDTQYF. The DNA of the CDR3 is TGCGCCAGCAGCCCCACCGGGCCCACAGATACGCAGTATTTT. This chain joins TRBV5-1 and TRBJ2-3; D uncertain. V was clipped by 4 bases and J by 2 bases, with 11 bases between them. Germline CDR1 reads SGHRS; CDR2 reads YFSETQ. The CDR3 is made up of 14 amino acids.

V gene TRBV4-2 combines with J gene TRBJ1-6, with D maybe TRBD1 (5 bases). Trimming took off 4 bases at V and 5 bases at J, with 15 bases between the two ends. The germline V gene encodes CDR1 LGHNA and CDR2 YNFKEQ. This CDR3 has 16 residues. This chain's CDR3 is CASSRLGGRNNSPLHF. The CDR3 nucleotides are TGTGCCAGCAGCCGGCTGGGGGGACGGAATAATTCACCCCTCCACTTT.

In its sample, this clone was seen a few times. This sequence joins TRBV2 and TRBJ1-5; D call uncertain. The CDR3 covers 13 residues. Germline CDR1 and CDR2: SNHLY and FYNNEI. V was clipped by 8 bases and J by 6 bases, with 14 bases between them. The CDR3: CASSIGFSQPQHF. CDR3 DNA: TGTGCCAGCTCTATAGGTTTTAGTCAGCCCCAGCATTTT.

This sequence joins TRBV7-3 and TRBJ2-3, with 9 bases lining up with TRBD2. J was trimmed by 2 bases and V by 5 bases; bases with no gene match: 8. This CDR3 has 16 residues. Germline-derived CDR1 and CDR2 are SGHTA and FQGTGA. CDR3 loop: CASSPYSGGTTDTQYF. In DNA form, the CDR3 reads TGTGCCAGCAGCCCGTATAGCGGGGGTACCACAGATACGCAGTATTTT. Combining the CDR3 with reference TRBV7-3 and TRBJ2-3 gives the whole variable domain GAGVSQTPSNKVTEKGKYVELRCDPISGHTALYWYRQSLGQGPEFLIYFQGTGAADDSGLPNDRFFAVRPEGSVSTLKIQRTERGDSAVYLCASSPYSGGTTDTQYFGPGTRLTVL.

V gene TRBV19 combines with J gene TRBJ1-5, with D maybe TRBD1 (6 bases). Germline V gene data show CDR1 as LNHDA and CDR2 as SQIVND (reference sequence). The CDR3 is made up of 13 amino acids. V lost 7 bases and J 7 bases, leaving 14 bases between the germline ends. CDR3 in DNA: TGTGCCAGTAACCACAGGGATGGGCAGCCCCAGCATTTT. This encodes CASNHRDGQPQHF.

The chain joins TRBV29-1 to TRBJ1-2, with D hard to call. Trimming shortened V by 1 base and J by 11 bases, and 11 bases separated the two germline ends. Germline assignment: CDR1 SQVTM and CDR2 ANQGSEA. The CDR3 is 11 amino acids. The CDR3 DNA reads TGCAGCGTTGAAGGGGTTCTGAGTTACACCTTC. Protein: CSVEGVLSYTF. Filled out from reference TRBV29-1 and TRBJ1-2, the complete variable domain reads SAVISQKPSRDICQRGTSLTIQCQVDSQVTMMFWYRQQPGQSLTLIATANQGSEATYESGFVIDKFPISRPNLTFSTLTVSNMSPEDSSIYLCSVEGVLSYTFGSGTRLTVV.

This rearrangement joins TRBV30 to TRBJ1-4; D may be TRBD1 (5 bases). Germline-derived CDR1 and CDR2 are GTSNPN and SVGIG (reference sequence). The CDR3 has 14 residues. V lost 0 bases and J 8 bases, leaving 13 bases between the germline ends. The CDR3 DNA reads as TGTGCCTGGAGTGTAACGGGACTTTTGGAAAAACTGTTTTTT. It yields the protein CAWSVTGLLEKLFF.

The V gene is TRBV5-6, the J gene TRBJ1-2, with D perhaps TRBD1 (5 bases). Germline CDR1 reads SGHDT; CDR2 reads YYEEEE. Trimming stripped 2 bases from V and 0 bases from J, with 8 bases between. This CDR3 region has 14 residues. CDR3 residues: CASSFGGANYGYTF. The CDR3 bases are TGTGCCAGCAGCTTTGGGGGTGCTAACTATGGCTACACCTTC.